The next 28 T cell receptor beta chains were all read from a single sample in a study of T cell clonality in common variable immunodeficiency. Libraries were prepared by immunoSEQ multiplex PCR; TCRdb keeps only in-frame clonotypes and omits some of them. The specimen gives around 57,000 clones without singletons; the ten biggest hold roughly 5.9%. Sequenced sample: peripheral blood mononuclear cells. Receptors were obtained from a person aged 18 to 75 in good health.

This clone was seen ten or more times. The CDR3 goes on 3 residues after the read ends, and that part is filled in from the germline J gene. The chain carries TRBV30 and TRBJ2-7; TRBD2 is a possible D gene (6 bases). Trimming took 3 bases from V and 3 from J, leaving 21 bases between them. The CDR3 length is 16 residues. Germline CDR1 reads GTSNPN; CDR2 reads SVGIG (reference sequence). The chain's CDR3 is CAWSRTSSRLHYEQYF. Incomplete CDR3 DNA: TGTGCCTGGAGCCGAACTAGCAGCCGGTTACACTACGAG.

This clone was detected ten times or more. The read ends 3 residues early relative to the CDR3; the germline J gene fills the gap. The chain has TRBV20-1 and TRBJ2-3, with 10 positions matching TRBD2. Germline CDR1 and CDR2: DFQATT and SNEGSKA (reference sequence). V shed 0 bases and J 7 bases; nucleotides not matched to a gene: 13. The CDR3 runs to 17 residues. CDR3 sequence reads: CSARDPASGSFGHTQYF. The DNA read from the CDR3 is TGCAGTGCTAGAGATCCAGCTAGCGGGAGCTTTGGTCATACG.

This clone was picked up many times. The sequence runs out 3 residues before the end of the CDR3; the remainder is reconstructed from the germline J gene. The chain couples TRBV5-1 to TRBJ2-1, with 7 bases matching TRBD1. The CDR3 runs to 14 residues. Germline V gene data show CDR1 as SGHRS and CDR2 as YFSETQ. The ends lost 3 bases at V and 3 bases at J; junction bases unmatched: 3. The CDR3 loop reads CASSWGQSYNEQFF. The CDR3 bases that were read are TGCGCCAGCAGCTGGGGACAGAGCTACAATGAG.

This clone appeared many times. The CDR3 extends 3 residues past the end of the read, so its final part is completed from the germline J gene. The gene calls are TRBV30 and TRBJ2-7; the match to TRBD1 covers 9 bases. The trim removed 5 bases at V and 5 bases at J, leaving 7 bases unmatched. The CDR3 sequence is 13 residues long. Germline lookup yields CDR1 GTSNPN and CDR2 SVGIG (reference sequence). The CDR3 loop reads CAWSGTGYNEQYF. The DNA read from the CDR3 is TGTGCCTGGTCCGGGACAGGGTACAACGAG.

This clone was counted at least ten times. The CDR3 DNA, read in part, is TGTGCCAGCAGAACGGGGTCTTACTTCAAGCAGCCC. Translation: CASRTGSYFKQP. The full CDR3 protein is CASRTGSYFKQPQHF. This chain links TRBV28 with TRBJ1-5; D call uncertain. The missing CDR3 end, 3 residues past where the read stops, is filled in from the germline J gene. Looked up from germline, CDR1 is MDHEN and CDR2 is SYDVKM. The CDR3 is 15 residues long. Trimming pared 6 bases from V and 7 bases from J, leaving 19 bases between. The entire variable domain, with the rest obtained from reference TRBV28 and TRBJ1-5, is as follows: DVKVTQSSRYLVKRTGEKVFLECVQDMDHENMFWYRQDPGLGLRLIYFSYDVKMKEKGDIPEGYSVSREKKERFSLILESASTNQTSMYLCASRTGSYFKQPQHFGDGTRLSIL.

This clone has ten or more counts. The CDR3 loop is CASGLAPDTQYF. CDR3 DNA, as far as it was read: TGTGCCAGCGGACTAGCACCTGATACG. The V and J genes are TRBV2 and TRBJ2-3; the match to TRBD2 covers 8 bases. Read sequence stops 3 residues before the CDR3 end, and the germline J gene provides the missing end. The CDR3 extends over 12 amino acids. With 8 bases clipped from V and 6 bases from J, the junction kept 4 bases outside the gene matches. Germline values: CDR1 SNHLY, CDR2 FYNNEI. Looking up the rest from reference TRBV2 and TRBJ2-3 gives the full variable domain: EPEVTQTPSHQVTQMGQEVILRCVPISNHLYFYWYRQILGQKVEFLVSFYNNEISEKSEIFDDQFSVERPDGSNFTLKIRSTKLEDSAMYFCASGLAPDTQYFGPGTRLTVL.

The sample holds many counts of this clone. This CDR3 reads CASSLGQGNEQFF. CDR3 DNA (partial): TGTGCCAGCAGCCTAGGACAGGGGAATGAG. The gene calls are TRBV7-6 and TRBJ2-1; TRBD1 aligns across 9 bases. Read data end 3 residues before the CDR3 end; the end is taken from the germline J gene. Losses at the gene ends were 5 bases for V and 7 bases for J; bases not matched to a gene: 3. From germline, CDR1 is SGHVS and CDR2 FNYEAQ. This CDR3 contains 13 residues.

This clone occurred many times. A read error may account for a junction end that differs from germline. The sequence runs out 3 residues before the end of the CDR3; the remainder is reconstructed from the germline J gene. The chain employs TRBV28 and TRBJ1-2; D unresolved. Germline lookup yields CDR1 MDHEN and CDR2 SYDVKM. The length of the CDR3 is 13 residues. The CDR3 sequence: CAISESRVYRYTF. The DNA read from the CDR3 is TGTGCCATCTCGGAGTCTCGGGTCTATCGC.

This clone was seen ten or more times. The CDR3 goes on 3 residues after the read ends, and that part is filled in from the germline J gene. This chain connects TRBV28 to TRBJ2-1; D perhaps matches TRBD2 (6 bases). CDR1 and CDR2 (germline): MDHEN, SYDVKM. Trimming left V 3 bases short and J 1 base short, with 13 bases between. This CDR3 region has 16 residues. This CDR3 reads CASSFLAHLSYNEQFF. CDR3 bases read: TGTGCCAGCAGTTTTCTAGCGCACCTATCCTACAATGAG. The variable domain in full, with the rest retrieved from reference TRBV28 and TRBJ2-1, is DVKVTQSSRYLVKRTGEKVFLECVQDMDHENMFWYRQDPGLGLRLIYFSYDVKMKEKGDIPEGYSVSREKKERFSLILESASTNQTSMYLCASSFLAHLSYNEQFFGPGTRLTVL.

This clone was observed at least ten times. The read terminates 3 residues ahead of where the CDR3 ends, so the germline J gene completes it. The gene calls are TRBV5-1 and TRBJ2-2; D remains unclear. This CDR3 has 15 amino acids. The germline gives CDR1 SGHRS, CDR2 YFSETQ. Trimming left V 0 bases short and J 1 base short, with 7 bases between. CDR3 DNA (partial): TGCGCCAGCAGCTTGGCCACGGGGAACACCGGGGAG. Amino acid sequence: CASSLATGNTGE. From start to end, the CDR3 is CASSLATGNTGELFF.

This clone was recorded a few times. The read ends 3 residues early relative to the CDR3; the germline J gene fills the gap. The chain links TRBV11-3 to TRBJ2-1; 10 bases fit TRBD2. The CDR3 consists of 15 residues. V gave up 5 bases and J gave up 7 bases; unmatched junction bases: 8. Germline assignment: CDR1 SGHNT and CDR2 YENEEA. The CDR3 here is CASSPAGGPVNEQFF. CDR3 DNA, as far as it was read: TGTGCCAGCAGCCCAGCGGGAGGGCCGGTAAATGAG.

This clone was detected many times. The read gets to within 3 residues of the CDR3 end, and the germline J gene fills in the rest. The rearrangement joins TRBV19 to TRBJ1-2; 11 bases agree with TRBD1. This CDR3 is built from 13 residues. Trimming removed 6 bases from V and 4 bases from J; junction bases left unmatched: 1. The germline V gene encodes CDR1 LNHDA and CDR2 SQIVND (reference sequence). CDR3 DNA (partial): TGTGCCAGTAGAGGGACAGGGGGCTATGGC. Translated, it gives CASRGTGGYG. The whole CDR3 region reads CASRGTGGYGYTF.

A few counts support this clone. This sequence may be a read error, since a much larger clone differs from it by one base. The read terminates 3 residues before the CDR3 end, so the remaining end is supplied by the germline J gene. The gene calls are TRBV20-1 and TRBJ1-5, with 11 bases identical to TRBD1. Germline assignment: CDR1 DFQATT and CDR2 SNEGSKA (reference sequence). The CDR3 length is 15 residues. The junction had 6 bases not matched to a gene; V was cut back by 4 bases and J by 4 bases. The chain's CDR3 is CSATDGTGGNQPQHF. Incomplete CDR3 DNA: TGCAGTGCTACTGACGGGACAGGGGGTAATCAGCCC.

This clone came up many times. The CDR3 goes on 3 residues after the read ends, and that part is filled in from the germline J gene. The rearrangement links TRBV7-9 to TRBJ1-4; 10 bases agree with TRBD1. Germline-derived CDR1 and CDR2 are SEHNR and FQNEAQ (reference sequence). This CDR3 is 15 amino acids long. The CDR3 bases that were read are TGTGCCAGCAACCCTTTGACAGGGGGCATCGGGAAA. This encodes CASNPLTGGIGK. The entire CDR3 sequence reads CASNPLTGGIGKLFF.

This clone occurred many times. CDR3 residues: CASSLGDRGSEQYF. The sequenced part of the CDR3 DNA is TGTGCCAGCTCACTCGGGGACAGGGGGTCCGAG. The chain combines TRBV18 with TRBJ2-7; 11 nucleotides line up with TRBD1. The CDR3 end falls 3 residues outside the read, so it is completed with the germline J gene. The CDR3 is made up of 14 amino acids. Germline lookup yields CDR1 KGHSH and CDR2 LQKENI. The V gene end was trimmed by 4 bases and the J gene end by 6 bases; junction bases not matched to a gene: 5. The entire variable domain, with the rest obtained from reference TRBV18 and TRBJ2-7, is as follows: NAGVMQNPRHLVRRRGQEARLRCSPMKGHSHVYWYRQLPEEGLKFMVYLQKENIIDESGMPKERFSAEFPKEGPSILRIQQVVRGDSAAYFCASSLGDRGSEQYFGPGTRLTVT.

This clone was seen ten or more times. The CDR3 end lies 3 residues beyond the end of the read and is filled in from the germline J gene. This rearrangement joins TRBV5-1 to TRBJ2-5; D may be TRBD2 (6 bases). Germline V gene lookup returns CDR1 SGHRS and CDR2 YFSETQ. Deletions cut 0 bases from V and 2 bases from J, with 11 bases between. The CDR3 totals 15 residues. The CDR3 sequence: CASSLVLASQETQYF. The CDR3 bases that were read are TGCGCCAGCAGCTTGGTCCTAGCGAGTCAAGAGACC.

This clone was recorded many times. Coverage ceases 3 residues before the CDR3 finishes, and the germline J gene fills in the end. This chain joins TRBV6-4 and TRBJ2-3; 7 positions match TRBD2. CDR3 length: 14 residues. Germline values: CDR1 MRHNA, CDR2 SNTAGT. The J segment lost 3 bases and the V segment lost 3 bases, leaving 3 bases of the junction unmatched. The sequenced CDR3 bases are TGTGCCAGCAGTGATGGGGGGGAGACAGATACG. Translating it yields CASSDGGETDT. The entire CDR3 protein reads CASSDGGETDTQYF.

This clone occurred a few times. The read comes to an end 3 residues before the CDR3 does, leaving the germline J gene to fill in the end. V is TRBV2 and J is TRBJ1-1; D not resolved. The CDR3 extends over 12 amino acids. V shed 5 bases and J shed 4 bases, with 8 bases lying between them. Germline values: CDR1 SNHLY, CDR2 FYNNEI. CDR3 DNA (partial): TGTGCCAGCAGTACAGTGGCCACTGAA. Its protein is CASSTVATE. The CDR3 as a whole reads CASSTVATEAFF.

This clone was observed at least ten times. The read halts 3 residues ahead of the CDR3 end, with the missing end drawn from the germline J gene. V is TRBV15 and J is TRBJ2-7, with 7 positions matching TRBD2. Looked up from germline, CDR1 is LNHNV and CDR2 is YYDKDF (reference sequence). The CDR3 is 17 amino acids. The trim removed 1 base at V and 2 bases at J, leaving 11 bases unmatched. The CDR3 protein is CATSRARVAGDTYEQYF. The part of the CDR3 DNA that was read is TGTGCCACCAGCAGAGCCAGAGTAGCGGGCGACACCTACGAG.

This clone appeared many times. The read gets to within 3 residues of the CDR3 end, and the germline J gene fills in the rest. The V gene is TRBV28, the J gene TRBJ2-1, with D possibly being TRBD2 (6 bases). This CDR3 has 12 residues. Germline assignment: CDR1 MDHEN and CDR2 SYDVKM. Deletions cut 7 bases from V and 6 bases from J, with 10 bases between. The CDR3 protein is CASTGLRNEQFF. Partial CDR3 DNA: TGTGCCAGCACGGGACTTCGCAATGAG.

Ten or more counts support this clone. The missing CDR3 end, 3 residues past where the read stops, is filled in from the germline J gene. The chain couples TRBV5-1 to TRBJ2-3; 7 nucleotides match TRBD1. The length of the CDR3 is 15 residues. Germline V lookup: CDR1 SGHRS, CDR2 YFSETQ. J was trimmed by 4 bases and V by 2 bases; bases with no gene match: 7. The CDR3 DNA, read in part, is TGCGCCAGCAGCTTCGAAGGGGGCGTCGCAGATACG. Translated: CASSFEGGVADT. The full CDR3 sequence reads CASSFEGGVADTQYF.

In its sample, this clone was seen many times. The CDR3 goes on 3 residues after the read ends, and that part is filled in from the germline J gene. This chain uses TRBV5-8 with TRBJ1-4; TRBD1 matches 7 bases. Looked up from germline, CDR1 is SGHTS and CDR2 is YDEGEE. The V segment lost 3 bases and the J segment 5 bases; nucleotides outside the gene matches: 1. The length of the CDR3 is 13 residues. CDR3: CASSWGQNEKLFF. CDR3 DNA, as far as it was read: TGTGCCAGCAGCTGGGGACAGAATGAAAAA.

This clone has a count of ten or more. The read ends 3 residues early relative to the CDR3; the germline J gene fills the gap. This sequence joins TRBV5-1 and TRBJ2-2, with 9 nucleotides matching TRBD2. Germline CDR1 and CDR2: SGHRS and YFSETQ. With 4 bases clipped from V and 6 bases from J, the junction kept 10 bases outside the gene matches. The CDR3 runs to 16 residues. The sequenced CDR3 bases are TGCGCCAGCAGCCCTAATATAGCGGGAGCGGCCGGGGAG. It is translated as CASSPNIAGAAGE. The full-length CDR3 reads as CASSPNIAGAAGELFF.

This clone has ten or more counts. The read terminates 3 residues before the CDR3 end, so the remaining end is supplied by the germline J gene. The chain couples TRBV28 to TRBJ1-1; a weak D match, TRBD1 (6 bases). Germline values: CDR1 MDHEN, CDR2 SYDVKM. The CDR3 is made up of 14 amino acids. The ends were cut back, 6 bases at V and 4 bases at J, with 15 bases in the middle. The covered CDR3 bases are TGTGCCAGCAGGCAAAGGACAGATACCACTGAA. Its translation: CASRQRTDTTE. The CDR3, in full, reads CASRQRTDTTEAFF.

This clone occurred many times. The CDR3 end lies 3 residues beyond the end of the read and is filled in from the germline J gene. This chain uses TRBV5-6 with TRBJ2-1; 11 bases match TRBD2. The germline gives CDR1 SGHDT, CDR2 YYEEEE. Trimming removed 7 bases from V and 4 bases from J; junction bases left unmatched: 7. CDR3 length equals 15 residues. The CDR3 protein is CASHHLAGGYNEQFF. Incomplete CDR3 DNA: TGTGCCAGCCACCATCTAGCGGGAGGATACAATGAG.

The sequenced CDR3 bases are TGTGCCAGCAGCTTAGTACAGGGAGTTCGCGAG. As protein: CASSLVQGVRE. The CDR3 in full is CASSLVQGVREQYF. The chain couples TRBV7-9 to TRBJ2-7; D is perhaps TRBD1 (6 bases). The CDR3 is cut off 3 residues early in the read; its end comes from the germline J gene. V dropped 1 base and J dropped 6 bases, with 13 bases sitting between them. Germline-derived CDR1 and CDR2 are SEHNR and FQNEAQ (reference sequence). The CDR3 runs 14 residues.

This clone occurred many times. Read coverage stops 3 residues before the CDR3 terminus; the germline J gene supplies the remainder. The V and J genes are TRBV4-1 and TRBJ2-3; maybe TRBD2 (6 bases). Germline CDR1 reads MGHRA; CDR2 reads YSYEKL. V was pared by 0 bases and J by 2 bases, with 12 bases between. CDR3 size: 16 residues. The CDR3 loop is CASSQDRAGSTDTQYF. CDR3 bases read: TGCGCCAGCAGCCAAGATAGGGCGGGGTCCACAGATACG.

This clone was observed at least ten times. Partial CDR3 DNA: TGTGCCAGCAGTTTACAACAGACTAGCGCATCCTACGAG. Protein: CASSLQQTSASYE. The full-length CDR3 reads as CASSLQQTSASYEQYF. The rearrangement joins TRBV28 to TRBJ2-7; 8 bases align to TRBD2. The read gets to within 3 residues of the CDR3 end, and the germline J gene fills in the rest. The CDR3 has 16 residues. In germline, CDR1 is MDHEN, CDR2 SYDVKM. J gave up 1 base and V 2 bases, and 7 bases lay outside the gene matches.